These T cell receptor beta chains were read from a single sample in a study of PD-1 blockade in classical Hodgkin lymphoma. Sequencing used immunoSEQ multiplex PCR; TCRdb keeps in-frame clones, though not all of them. Of fewer than 70,000 clones in the sample, 85% to 90% were seen once. The sequences come from peripheral blood mononuclear cells (PBMCs), collected before the second cycle of nivolumab. All receptors come from a human donor with classical Hodgkin lymphoma. The CDR3 runs from the conserved cysteine through the conserved F or W. Fields, in order: J gene, clone size, V gene, D gene, CDR3 protein, CDR3 DNA. The D gene is left open where the match is weak. Only some rows state a clone size, as once, few, many or a class for expanded clones.

j_call: TRBJ1-2
clone_size: once
v_call: TRBV25-1
d_call: .
cdr3_aa: CASSESRGGRNYGYTF
cdr3_nt: TGTGCCAGCAGTGAGTCTCGAGGGGGGCGAAACTATGGCTACACCTTC

j_call: TRBJ2-7
clone_size: .
v_call: TRBV5-1
d_call: .
cdr3_aa: CASSSRSDSYEQYF
cdr3_nt: TGCGCCAGCAGCTCCCGGTCCGACTCCTACGAGCAGTACTTC

j_call: TRBJ1-1
clone_size: .
v_call: TRBV6-6
d_call: .
cdr3_aa: CASRPGPDTEAFF
cdr3_nt: TGTGCCAGCCGTCCGGGGCCCGACACTGAAGCTTTCTTT

j_call: TRBJ1-5
clone_size: .
v_call: TRBV2
d_call: .
cdr3_aa: CASGPQGLSNQPQHF
cdr3_nt: TGTGCCAGCGGACCGCAGGGTCTGAGCAATCAGCCCCAGCATTTT

j_call: TRBJ1-1
clone_size: .
v_call: TRBV7-9
d_call: .
cdr3_aa: CASTRRGEDTEAFF
cdr3_nt: TGTGCCAGCACCCGGCGAGGGGAGGACACTGAAGCTTTCTTT

j_call: TRBJ2-5
clone_size: once
v_call: TRBV5-1
d_call: .
cdr3_aa: CASSLGSGKETQYF
cdr3_nt: TGCGCCAGCAGCTTGGGATCGGGGAAAGAGACCCAGTACTTC

j_call: TRBJ2-5
clone_size: .
v_call: TRBV9
d_call: TRBD2
cdr3_aa: CASSQWGGTSGSQETQYF
cdr3_nt: TGTGCCAGCAGCCAATGGGGGGGGACTAGCGGCTCCCAAGAGACCCAGTACTTC

j_call: TRBJ2-3
clone_size: .
v_call: TRBV2
d_call: TRBD2
cdr3_aa: CASSEDGGGILTDTQYF
cdr3_nt: TGTGCCAGCAGTGAAGACGGCGGGGGGATCCTCACAGATACGCAGTATTTT

j_call: TRBJ1-2
clone_size: .
v_call: TRBV30
d_call: .
cdr3_aa: CAWSLASAGYTF
cdr3_nt: TGTGCCTGGAGTCTTGCAAGCGCTGGCTACACCTTC

j_call: TRBJ2-3
clone_size: few
v_call: TRBV5-1
d_call: .
cdr3_aa: CASSLERDTQYF
cdr3_nt: TGCGCCAGCAGCTTGGAACGGGATACGCAGTATTTT

j_call: TRBJ1-6
clone_size: few
v_call: TRBV7-9
d_call: .
cdr3_aa: CASSGDGYNSPLHF
cdr3_nt: TGTGCCAGCAGCGGGGACGGCTATAATTCACCCCTCCACTTT

j_call: TRBJ2-7
clone_size: .
v_call: TRBV7-8
d_call: TRBD2
cdr3_aa: CASSGLAGSSYEQYF
cdr3_nt: TGTGCCAGCAGTGGACTAGCGGGTAGCTCCTACGAGCAGTACTTC

j_call: TRBJ1-1
clone_size: .
v_call: TRBV5-4
d_call: .
cdr3_aa: CASNSQDIATEAFF
cdr3_nt: TGTGCCAGCAACTCCCAAGACATTGCCACTGAAGCTTTCTTT

j_call: TRBJ1-1
clone_size: .
v_call: TRBV14
d_call: .
cdr3_aa: CASSLWGRAYTEAFF
cdr3_nt: TGTGCCAGCAGCCTATGGGGCAGGGCCTACACTGAAGCTTTCTTT

j_call: TRBJ2-5
clone_size: .
v_call: TRBV5-5
d_call: TRBD1
cdr3_aa: CASSLGQGLETQYF
cdr3_nt: TGTGCCAGCAGCTTGGGACAGGGTTTAGAGACCCAGTACTTC